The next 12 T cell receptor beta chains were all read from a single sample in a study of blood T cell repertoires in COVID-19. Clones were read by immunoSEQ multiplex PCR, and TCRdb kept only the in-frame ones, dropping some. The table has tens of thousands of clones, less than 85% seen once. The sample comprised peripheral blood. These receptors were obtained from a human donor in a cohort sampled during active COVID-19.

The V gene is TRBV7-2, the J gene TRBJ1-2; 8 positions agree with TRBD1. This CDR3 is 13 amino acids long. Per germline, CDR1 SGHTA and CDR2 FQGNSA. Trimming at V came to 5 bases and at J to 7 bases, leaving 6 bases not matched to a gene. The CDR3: CASSARTGLGYTF. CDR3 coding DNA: TGTGCCAGCAGCGCCCGGACAGGGCTTGGCTACACCTTC.

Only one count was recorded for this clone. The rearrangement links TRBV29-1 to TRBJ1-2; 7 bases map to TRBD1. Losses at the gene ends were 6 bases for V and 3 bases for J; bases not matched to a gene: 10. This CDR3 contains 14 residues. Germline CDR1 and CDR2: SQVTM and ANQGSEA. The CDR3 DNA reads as TGCAGCGTACGAAGCCTCACAGGGGACTATGGCTACACCTTC. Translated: CSVRSLTGDYGYTF.

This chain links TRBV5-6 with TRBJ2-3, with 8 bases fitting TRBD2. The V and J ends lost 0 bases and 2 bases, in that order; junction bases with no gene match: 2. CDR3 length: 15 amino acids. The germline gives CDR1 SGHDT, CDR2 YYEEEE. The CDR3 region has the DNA TGTGCCAGCAGCTTGGGTAGCGGGAACACAGATACGCAGTATTTT. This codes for CASSLGSGNTDTQYF.

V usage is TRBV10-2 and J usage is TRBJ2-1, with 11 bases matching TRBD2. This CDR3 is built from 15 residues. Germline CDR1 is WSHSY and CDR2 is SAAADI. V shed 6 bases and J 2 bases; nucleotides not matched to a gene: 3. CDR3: CASRGGLAAYNEQFF. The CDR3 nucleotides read TGCGCCAGCAGGGGGGGACTAGCGGCCTACAATGAGCAGTTCTTC.

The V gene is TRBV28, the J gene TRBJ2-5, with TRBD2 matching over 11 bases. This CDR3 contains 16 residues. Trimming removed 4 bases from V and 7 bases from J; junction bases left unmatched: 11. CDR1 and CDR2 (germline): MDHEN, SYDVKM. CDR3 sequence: CASSYPGLAVSATQYF. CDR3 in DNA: TGTGCCAGCAGTTATCCGGGACTAGCGGTCAGTGCGACCCAGTACTTC.

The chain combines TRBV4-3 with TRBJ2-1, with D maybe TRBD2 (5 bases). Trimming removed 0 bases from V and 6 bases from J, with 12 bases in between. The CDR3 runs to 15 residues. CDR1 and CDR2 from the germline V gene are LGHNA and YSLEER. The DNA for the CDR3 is TGCGCCAGCAGCCAAGATCTAGTAGGGAGCAATGAGCAGTTCTTC. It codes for CASSQDLVGSNEQFF.

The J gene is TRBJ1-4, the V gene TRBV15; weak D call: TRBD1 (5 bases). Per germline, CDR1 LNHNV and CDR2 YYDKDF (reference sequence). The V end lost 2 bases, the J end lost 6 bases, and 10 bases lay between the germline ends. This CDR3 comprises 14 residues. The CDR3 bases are TGTGCCACCAGCAGATATGTAGGGGATGAAAAACTGTTTTTT. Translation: CATSRYVGDEKLFF.

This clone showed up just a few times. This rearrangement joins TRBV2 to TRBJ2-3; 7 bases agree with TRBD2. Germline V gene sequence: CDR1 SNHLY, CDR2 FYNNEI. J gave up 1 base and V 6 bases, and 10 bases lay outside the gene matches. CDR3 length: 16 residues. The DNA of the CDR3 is TGTGCCAGCAGGTCCCCCACTAGCGACCGCACAGATACGCAGTATTTT. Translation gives CASRSPTSDRTDTQYF.

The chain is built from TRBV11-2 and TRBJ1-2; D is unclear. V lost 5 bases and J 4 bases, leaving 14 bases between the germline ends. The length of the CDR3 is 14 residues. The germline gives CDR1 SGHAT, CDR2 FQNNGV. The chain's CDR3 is CASSPDGKSYGYTF. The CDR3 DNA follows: TGTGCCAGCAGCCCGGACGGGAAATCCTATGGCTACACCTTC.

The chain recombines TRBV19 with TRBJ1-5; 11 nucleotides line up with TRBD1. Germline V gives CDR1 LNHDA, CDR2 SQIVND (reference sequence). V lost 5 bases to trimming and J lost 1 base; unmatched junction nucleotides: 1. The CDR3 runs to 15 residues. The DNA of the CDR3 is TGTGCCAGTAGTGGGACAGGGGGAAGCAATCAGCCCCAGCATTTT. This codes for CASSGTGGSNQPQHF. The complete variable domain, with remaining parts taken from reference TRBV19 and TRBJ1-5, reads DGGITQSPKYLFRKEGQNVTLSCEQNLNHDAMYWYRQDPGQGLRLIYYSQIVNDFQKGDIAEGYSVSREKKESFPLTVTSAQKNPTAFYLCASSGTGGSNQPQHFGDGTRLSIL.

The DNA for the CDR3 is TGTGCCAGCATTTACAGCTCTCAGAACACTGAAGCTTTCTTT. Translating gives CASIYSSQNTEAFF. This sequence joins TRBV2 and TRBJ1-1; D gene unclear. The CDR3 is 14 residues long. Trimming stripped 7 bases from V and 1 base from J, with 13 bases between. Germline CDR1 reads SNHLY; CDR2 reads FYNNEI. Drawing the rest from reference TRBV2 and TRBJ1-1, the complete variable domain is EPEVTQTPSHQVTQMGQEVILRCVPISNHLYFYWYRQILGQKVEFLVSFYNNEISEKSEIFDDQFSVERPDGSNFTLKIRSTKLEDSAMYFCASIYSSQNTEAFFGQGTRLTVV.

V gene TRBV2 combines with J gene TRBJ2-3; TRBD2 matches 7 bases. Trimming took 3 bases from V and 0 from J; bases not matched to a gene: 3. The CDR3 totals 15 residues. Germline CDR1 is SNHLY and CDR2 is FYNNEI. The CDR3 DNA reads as TGTGCCAGCAGTGACCGAGCGGGGAGCACAGATACGCAGTATTTT. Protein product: CASSDRAGSTDTQYF.